What follows describes a single T cell receptor (beta chain). Alongside a J-beta primer mix, a sample-barcoded 5' primer served in a second PCR lasting roughly 7 to 11 cycles. Each cDNA was tagged by a template-switch adaptor containing 12 random nucleotides. TCRdb re-derived calls from the 5' RACE reads in MiXCR, one entry per CDR3 protein. Found here are 550,000 to 750,000 distinct CDR3 sequences, roughly 21% of them singletons; the top ten hold 3.5% to 4%. This sample was taken from a study of blood T cells in healthy people across ages. CDR3 length equals 15 residues. Germline CDR1 and CDR2: SQVTM and ANQGSEA. The V segment lost 6 bases and the J segment 0 bases; nucleotides outside the gene matches: 6.

This clonotype originated in a man between 65 and 85 years old in good health. The rearrangement joins TRBV29-1 to TRBJ1-4, with 8 bases identical to TRBD1. Material for sequencing was blood. The CDR3 protein is CSVGQGRATNEKLFF. The CDR3 coding sequence is TGCAGCGTCGGACAGGGACGGGCAACTAATGAAAAACTGTTTTTT.